The source of this T cell receptor (beta chain) is a study of regulatory T cells in long-lasting Graves disease. This clonotype was counted at least ten times. Time point reported: newly diagnosed GD, antithyroid drugs for less than 3 months. PBMC-derived RNA was used for the TCR library. Germline CDR1 LGHDT, CDR2 YNNKEL (reference sequence). Trimming took 2 bases from V and 1 from J, leaving 5 bases between them. The CDR3 has 13 amino acids. Building of the TCR beta libraries involved iRepertoire HTBI primers and Arm-PCR of CDR3 regions. A single record per CDR3 protein comes from TCRdb applying MiXCR to the multiplex PCR reads. The sample has approximately 390,000 distinct CDR3 sequences, 15% to 20% seen once. The same sample was also studied in work on T cells in Graves' hyperthyroidism and ophthalmopathy.

The receptor's source is a woman in her late teens or twenties with Graves disease. The chain carries TRBV3-1 and TRBJ1-2; no clear D gene. Here the sequenced sample was peripheral blood mononuclear cells (PBMCs), taken at new diagnosis, from a patient treated with antithyroid drugs. The CDR3 DNA reads as TGTGCCAGCAGCCAAAGCCGTAACTATGGCTACACCTTC. It specifies CASSQSRNYGYTF.